The clone carrying this T cell receptor (beta chain) was observed a few times. This entry comes from a study of cytomegalovirus exposure and HLA in healthy donors. Germline V CDR1 and CDR2: MGHDK, SYGVNS. Trimming removed 5 bases at V and 6 bases at J, with 13 bases between. CDR3 length equals 13 residues. A multiplex PCR was run with 60 Vbeta primers and 13 Jbeta primers. Here immunoSEQ multiplex PCR was the method, and the copy in TCRdb shows in-frame clones only, minus some. The table includes some 140,000 clones, about four fifths detected once. The rearrangement links TRBV25-1 to TRBJ2-5, with D possibly being TRBD1 (6 bases). The sample taken for sequencing was PBMCs. The receptor was isolated from a young man in good health. The CDR3 nucleotides read TGTGCCAGCAGTCCCCAGGACAGACAGACCCAGTACTTC. This translates into CASSPQDRQTQYF.